In its sample, the clone carrying this T cell receptor (beta chain) was seen a few times. One entry per CDR3 protein, called by TCRdb with MiXCR from the 5' RACE reads. Found here are hundreds of thousands of distinct CDR3 sequences, over 12% of them singletons; the top ten hold approximately 10%. This entry is derived from a study of identical twins. Trimming cost V 1 base and J 1 base, with 1 base left between them. The CDR3 is 12 residues long. In germline, CDR1 is SEHNR, CDR2 FQNEAQ (reference sequence). The receptor's source is a woman aged 18-29 years in good health. The specimen sequenced was memory (CD45RO+) T cells sorted from blood. The chain links TRBV7-9 to TRBJ1-1; D remains ambiguous. CDR3 in DNA: TGTGCCAGCAGCTTAGAGAACACTGAAGCTTTCTTT. Protein sequence: CASSLENTEAFF.